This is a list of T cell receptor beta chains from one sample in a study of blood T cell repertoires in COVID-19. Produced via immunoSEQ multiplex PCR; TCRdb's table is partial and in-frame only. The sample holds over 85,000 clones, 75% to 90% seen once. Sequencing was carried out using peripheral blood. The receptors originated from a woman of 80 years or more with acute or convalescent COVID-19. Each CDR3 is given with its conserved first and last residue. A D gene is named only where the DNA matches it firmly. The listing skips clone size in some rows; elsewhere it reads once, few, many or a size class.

CAISAVNYEQYF,TGTGCCATCAGTGCCGTAAACTACGAGCAGTACTTC,TRBV10-3,TRBJ2-7,NA,NA
CAITDNESSGNTIYF,TGTGCCATCACTGACAACGAGAGCTCTGGAAACACCATATATTTT,TRBV10-3,TRBJ1-3,NA,NA
CASSLGLQDEQFF,TGTGCCAGCAGCTTGGGACTCCAAGATGAGCAGTTCTTC,TRBV5-6,TRBJ2-1,few,NA
CASSLGTGGNQPQHF,TGTGCCAGCTCACTAGGGACAGGGGGCAATCAGCCCCAGCATTTT,TRBV18,TRBJ1-5,NA,TRBD1
CASSLYRDRVSNQPQHF,TGTGCCAGCTCACTTTATCGGGACAGAGTCAGCAATCAGCCCCAGCATTTT,TRBV18,TRBJ1-5,NA,TRBD1
CASSSRGSSYNEQFF,TGTGCCAGCAGCTCCCGGGGAAGCTCCTACAATGAGCAGTTCTTC,TRBV11-2,TRBJ2-1,NA,NA
CAISSGRGGSAGELFF,TGTGCCATCAGTTCTGGGCGGGGAGGGAGCGCCGGGGAGCTGTTTTTT,TRBV10-3,TRBJ2-2,NA,TRBD2
CASSVGGGNYGYTF,TGTGCCAGCAGTGTGGGCGGCGGGAACTATGGCTACACCTTC,TRBV2,TRBJ1-2,NA,NA
CASSLGQGKGNEQFF,TGTGCCAGCAGCTTAGGACAGGGAAAGGGGAATGAGCAGTTCTTC,TRBV11-3,TRBJ2-1,NA,TRBD1
CASSAPGPGRNQTF,TGTGCCAGCAGCGCTCCCGGCCCAGGGCGAAATCAAACCTTC,TRBV9,TRBJ1-2,NA,NA
CASSPGQGNYGYTF,TGTGCCAGCTCGCCGGGACAGGGGAACTATGGCTACACCTTC,TRBV7-3,TRBJ1-2,once,TRBD1
CASSMGQGGEKLFF,TGTGCCAGTAGTATGGGACAGGGCGGTGAAAAACTGTTTTTT,TRBV19,TRBJ1-4,NA,TRBD1
CASSPGGMADTQYF,TGTGCCAGCAGCCCGGGGGGGATGGCAGATACGCAGTATTTT,TRBV3-1/TRBV3-2,TRBJ2-3,NA,TRBD2
CASLGYYGYTF,TGTGCCAGCTTGGGCTACTATGGCTACACCTTC,TRBV27,TRBJ1-2,once,NA
CATSDLGRTNTGELFF,TGTGCCACCAGTGATTTGGGCAGGACGAACACCGGGGAGCTGTTTTTT,TRBV24-1,TRBJ2-2,NA,NA
CASSTRDRYYGYTF,TGTGCCAGTAGTACGAGGGACAGGTACTATGGCTACACCTTC,TRBV19,TRBJ1-2,once,TRBD1
CASSPGGGRTEAFF,TGTGCCAGCAGCCCCGGGGGGGGGAGGACTGAAGCTTTCTTT,TRBV7-9,TRBJ1-1,once,NA
CASTQAPNRQQYF,TGTGCCAGCACCCAGGCCCCAAATCGCCAGCAGTACTTC,TRBV12-3/TRBV12-4,TRBJ2-7,NA,NA
CASSRDRYSPLHF,TGTGCCAGTAGTAGGGACAGGTATTCACCCCTCCACTTT,TRBV19,TRBJ1-6,NA,TRBD1
CASSLWEGNSPLHF,TGTGCCAGCAGTTTATGGGAGGGGAATTCACCTCTCCACTTT,TRBV27,TRBJ1-6,NA,NA
CASSSRQNRINQPQHF,TGTGCCAGCAGCTCGCGACAGAACCGAATCAATCAGCCCCAGCATTTT,TRBV21-1,TRBJ1-5,NA,NA
CASRPSPGQNYEQYF,TGTGCCAGCAGGCCCTCACCGGGACAGAACTACGAGCAGTACTTC,TRBV6-5,TRBJ2-7,NA,TRBD1
CASSFPGSYEQYF,TGTGCCAGCAGTTTCCCAGGGTCCTACGAGCAGTACTTC,TRBV27,TRBJ2-7,NA,NA
CASSRTSRANEKLFF,TGTGCCAGTAGTAGGACTTCACGGGCCAATGAAAAACTGTTTTTT,TRBV19,TRBJ1-4,few,NA
CASSSQPGQGHTEAFF,TGTGCCAGCAGCTCGCAACCGGGACAGGGGCACACTGAAGCTTTCTTT,TRBV5-5,TRBJ1-1,NA,TRBD1
CAISGTGNSNQPQHF,TGTGCCATCAGTGGTACGGGGAATAGCAATCAGCCCCAGCATTTT,TRBV10-3,TRBJ1-5,NA,NA
CASSPVGETQYF,TGTGCCAGCAGCCCAGTCGGGGAGACCCAGTACTTC,TRBV5-4,TRBJ2-5,NA,NA
CASSPVGGSSTDTQYF,TGTGCCAGCAGCCCGGTCGGAGGGTCTAGCACAGATACGCAGTATTTT,TRBV7-2,TRBJ2-3,NA,NA
CASSRLARSSYEQYF,TGTGCCAGCAGTAGACTAGCGAGGAGCTCCTACGAGCAGTACTTC,TRBV2,TRBJ2-7,few,TRBD2
CASSFPPRFGGYTF,TGTGCCAGCAGCTTTCCCCCGAGGTTTGGTGGCTACACCTTC,TRBV13,TRBJ1-2,NA,NA
CASSPQGEITGELFF,TGTGCCAGCTCACCGCAGGGGGAGATCACCGGGGAGCTGTTTTTT,TRBV18,TRBJ2-2,few,TRBD1
CASNPTGGAGQETQYF,TGTGCCAGCAACCCGACAGGGGGCGCAGGCCAAGAGACCCAGTACTTC,TRBV7-8,TRBJ2-5,NA,TRBD1
CASSRQGNYGYTF,TGTGCCAGCAGTAGACAGGGAAACTATGGCTACACCTTC,TRBV12-3/TRBV12-4,TRBJ1-2,NA,TRBD1
CASSFLQTGYTNTGELFF,TGTGCCAGCAGTTTTCTACAGACAGGGTACACGAACACCGGGGAGCTGTTTTTT,TRBV27,TRBJ2-2,NA,TRBD1
CASSPHTSGELFF,TGTGCCAGCAGCCCACACACTAGCGGGGAGCTGTTTTTT,TRBV7-9,TRBJ2-2,NA,NA